This T cell receptor (beta chain) was recovered during a study of T cell responses to AZD1222 COVID-19 vaccine. Findings and limits, study-wide: Distributed over spike, vaccine-associated CD4 TCRs predominated at 160-218 and 743-854. In a largely white British group with more females than males, clonal diversity was possibly underestimated.

To note about this clone: Its matching antigen is unknown.

Generated by immunoSEQ multiplex PCR, the TCRdb table keeps only in-frame clones and is missing some. The sample holds 100,000 to 120,000 clones, 85% to 95% seen once. Doses given second, at about 4 or about 12 weeks, were pooled. Losses at the gene ends were 4 bases for V and 6 bases for J; bases not matched to a gene: 7. Germline lookup yields CDR1 LNHDA and CDR2 SQIVND (reference sequence). CDR3 length: 15 amino acids. The TCR originated in an adult who received the AZD1222 COVID-19 vaccine. Sequenced material: peripheral blood, taken 28 days after the second AZD1222 dose. The chain uses TRBV19 and TRBJ2-2, with 8 bases aligning to TRBD1. The CDR3 spells CASSRGQGLSGELFF. In DNA, the CDR3 is TGTGCCAGTAGTAGAGGACAGGGACTTTCCGGGGAGCTGTTTTTT.